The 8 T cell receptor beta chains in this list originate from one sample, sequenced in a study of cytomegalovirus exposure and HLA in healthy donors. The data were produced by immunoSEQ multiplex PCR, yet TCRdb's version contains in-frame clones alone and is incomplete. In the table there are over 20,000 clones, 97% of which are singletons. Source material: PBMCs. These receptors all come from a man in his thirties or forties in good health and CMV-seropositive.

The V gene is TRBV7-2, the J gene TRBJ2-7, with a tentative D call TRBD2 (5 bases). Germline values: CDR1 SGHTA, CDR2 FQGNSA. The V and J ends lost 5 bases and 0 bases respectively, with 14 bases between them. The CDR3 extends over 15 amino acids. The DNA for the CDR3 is TGTGCCAGCAGCCTACGGACTGGGAGCTCCTACGAGCAGTACTTC. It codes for CASSLRTGSSYEQYF.

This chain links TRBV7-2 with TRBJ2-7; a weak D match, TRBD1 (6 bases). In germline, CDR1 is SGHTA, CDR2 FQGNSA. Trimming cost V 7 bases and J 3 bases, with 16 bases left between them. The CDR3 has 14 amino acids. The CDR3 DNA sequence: TGTGCCAGCACCCCGACAGGAGTCTTCTACGAGCAGTACTTC. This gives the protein CASTPTGVFYEQYF.

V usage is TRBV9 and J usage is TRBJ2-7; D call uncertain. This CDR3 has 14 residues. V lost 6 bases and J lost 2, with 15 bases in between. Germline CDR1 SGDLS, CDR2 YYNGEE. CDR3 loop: CASTNPAAPYEQYF. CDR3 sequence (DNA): TGTGCCAGCACCAACCCGGCGGCTCCCTACGAGCAGTACTTC.

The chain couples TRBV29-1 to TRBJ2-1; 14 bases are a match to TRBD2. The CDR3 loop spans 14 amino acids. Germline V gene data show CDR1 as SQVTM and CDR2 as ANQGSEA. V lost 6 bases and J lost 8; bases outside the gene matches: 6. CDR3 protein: CSVRGLAGDYEQFF. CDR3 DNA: TGCAGCGTCAGGGGACTAGCGGGAGACTATGAGCAGTTCTTC.

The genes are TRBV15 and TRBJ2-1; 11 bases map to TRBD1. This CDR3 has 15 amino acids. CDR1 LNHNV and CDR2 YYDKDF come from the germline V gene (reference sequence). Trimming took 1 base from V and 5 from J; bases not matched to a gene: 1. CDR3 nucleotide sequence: TGTGCCACCAGCAGAGGGGACAGGGGGAACAATGAGCAGTTCTTC. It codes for CATSRGDRGNNEQFF.

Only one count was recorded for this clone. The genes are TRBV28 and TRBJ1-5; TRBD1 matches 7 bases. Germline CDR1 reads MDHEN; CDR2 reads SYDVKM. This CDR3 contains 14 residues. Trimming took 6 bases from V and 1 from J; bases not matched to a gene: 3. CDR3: CASRQGDSNQPQHF. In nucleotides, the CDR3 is TGTGCCAGCAGGCAGGGGGACAGCAATCAGCCCCAGCATTTT. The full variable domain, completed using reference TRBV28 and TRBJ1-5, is DVKVTQSSRYLVKRTGEKVFLECVQDMDHENMFWYRQDPGLGLRLIYFSYDVKMKEKGDIPEGYSVSREKKERFSLILESASTNQTSMYLCASRQGDSNQPQHFGDGTRLSIL.

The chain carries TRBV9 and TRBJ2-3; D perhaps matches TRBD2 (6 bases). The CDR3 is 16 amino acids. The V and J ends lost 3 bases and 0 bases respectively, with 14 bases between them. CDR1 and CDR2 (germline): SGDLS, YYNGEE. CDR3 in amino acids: CASSATPGLSTDTQYF. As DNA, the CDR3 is TGTGCCAGCAGCGCGACCCCGGGACTGAGCACAGATACGCAGTATTTT.

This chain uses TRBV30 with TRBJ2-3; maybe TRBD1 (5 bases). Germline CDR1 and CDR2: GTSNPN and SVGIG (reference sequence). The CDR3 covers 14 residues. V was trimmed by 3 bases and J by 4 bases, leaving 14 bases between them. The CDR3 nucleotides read TGTGCCTGGAGACAGAAGGGGCAAGCAGATACGCAGTATTTT. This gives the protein CAWRQKGQADTQYF.